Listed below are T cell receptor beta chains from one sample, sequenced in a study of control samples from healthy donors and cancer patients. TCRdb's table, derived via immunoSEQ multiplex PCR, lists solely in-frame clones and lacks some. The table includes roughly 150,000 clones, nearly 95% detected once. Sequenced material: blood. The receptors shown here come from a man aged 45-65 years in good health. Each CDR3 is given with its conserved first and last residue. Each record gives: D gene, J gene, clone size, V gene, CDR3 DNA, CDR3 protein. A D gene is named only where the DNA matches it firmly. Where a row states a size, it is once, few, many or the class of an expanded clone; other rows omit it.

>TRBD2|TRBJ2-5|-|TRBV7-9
TGTGCCAGCAGCTTAGTGGCCAGCGGGGGCCAAGAGACCCAGTACTTC
CASSLVASGGQETQYF
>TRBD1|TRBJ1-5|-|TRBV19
TGTGCCAGTACCACCCGGGACAGGATAAATCAGCCCCAGCATTTT
CASTTRDRINQPQHF
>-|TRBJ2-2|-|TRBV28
TGTGCCAGCAGTTATCCGCACTCGGGAGTGGCCGGGGAGCTGTTTTTT
CASSYPHSGVAGELFF
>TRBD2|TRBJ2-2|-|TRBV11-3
TGTGCCAGCAGCCCCCGCGTTAGCGGGACGAACACCGGGGAGCTGTTTTTT
CASSPRVSGTNTGELFF
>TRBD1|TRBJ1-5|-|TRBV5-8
TGTGCCAGCAGCGGCTGGGGGCAGGGGGGCAATCAGCCCCAGCATTTT
CASSGWGQGGNQPQHF
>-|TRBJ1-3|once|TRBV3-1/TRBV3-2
TGTGCCAGCAGCCCGTCGGGGGCCACCTTCTCTGGAAACACCATATATTTT
CASSPSGATFSGNTIYF
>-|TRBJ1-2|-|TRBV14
TGTGCCAGCAGCCAGGGGGTTCTGGACTATGGCTACACCTTC
CASSQGVLDYGYTF
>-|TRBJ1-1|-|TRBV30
TGTGCCTGGAGTGTCACAGTAAACACTGAAGCTTTCTTT
CAWSVTVNTEAFF
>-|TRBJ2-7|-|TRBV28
TGTGCCAGCAGTGGTCAGTACGAGCAGTACTTC
CASSGQYEQYF
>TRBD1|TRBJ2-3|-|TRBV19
TGTGCCAGTAGTCCTTGGACAGGGAGCACAGATACGCAGTATTTT
CASSPWTGSTDTQYF
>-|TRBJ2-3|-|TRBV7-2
TGTGCCAGCAGCCCGACTCGCACAGATACGCAGTATTTT
CASSPTRTDTQYF
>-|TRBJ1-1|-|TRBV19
TGTGCCAGCCTGCGGCAGGGGACTGAAGCTTTCTTT
CASLRQGTEAFF
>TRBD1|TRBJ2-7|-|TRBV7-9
TGTGCCAGCAGCCGCAAAACCGGGACAGGGGAGGCCTACGAGCAGTACTTC
CASSRKTGTGEAYEQYF
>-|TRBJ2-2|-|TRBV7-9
TGTGCCAGCAGCTATGGACGGACCTCGAGCACCGGGGAGCTGTTTTTT
CASSYGRTSSTGELFF
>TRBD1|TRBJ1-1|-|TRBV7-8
TGTGCCAGCAGCTCGACAGGGGGCGTAGCTGAAGCTTTCTTT
CASSSTGGVAEAFF
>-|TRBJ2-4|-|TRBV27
TGTGCCAGCAGTCGGCCTGGATTACTAGCCAAAAACATTCAGTACTTC
CASSRPGLLAKNIQYF
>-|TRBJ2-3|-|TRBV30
TGTGCCTGGAGTCCCCCCCGGGGGTGGGCAGATACGCAGTATTTT
CAWSPPRGWADTQYF
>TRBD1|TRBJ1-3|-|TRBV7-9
TGTGCCAGCACCCCCTTACAGGGGGCGACTGGAAACACCATATATTTT
CASTPLQGATGNTIYF
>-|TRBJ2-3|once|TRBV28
TGTGCCAGCAGTTTTGGCGAGGGGAGTCGCGGAGATACGCAGTATTTT
CASSFGEGSRGDTQYF
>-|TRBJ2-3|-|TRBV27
TGTGCCAGCAGTTTAAGGGTATTGGATACGCAGTATTTT
CASSLRVLDTQYF
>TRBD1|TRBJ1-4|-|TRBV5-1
TGCGCCAGCAGCGGCGGACAGGGACCTGAAAAACTGTTTTTT
CASSGGQGPEKLFF
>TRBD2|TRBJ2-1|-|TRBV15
TGTGCCACCAGCAGAGTGATAGGAGCGGGAGGGCTTAATGAGCAGTTCTTC
CATSRVIGAGGLNEQFF
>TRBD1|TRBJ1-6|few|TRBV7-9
TGTGCCAGCAGCCCAGGGGGATTCTATAATTCACCCCTCCACTTT
CASSPGGFYNSPLHF
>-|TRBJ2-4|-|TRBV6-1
TGTGCCAGCAGTGAATGGGCAGGGACTGCCAAAAACATTCAGTACTTC
CASSEWAGTAKNIQYF
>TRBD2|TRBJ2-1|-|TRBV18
TGTGCCAGCTCACCGCTTGTAGGCGATAGCGGGAGGGGAAAGCAGTTCTTC
CASSPLVGDSGRGKQFF
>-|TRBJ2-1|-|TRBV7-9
TGTGCCAGCTCCCGTTCTTCCTACAATGAGCAGTTCTTC
CASSRSSYNEQFF
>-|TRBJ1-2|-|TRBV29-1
TGCAGCGCCTTGGGGGGTGACTATGGCTACACCTTC
CSALGGDYGYTF
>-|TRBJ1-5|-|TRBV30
TGTGCCTGGAGTGAGGGGACTATGGTCAACCAGCCCCAGCATTTT
CAWSEGTMVNQPQHF
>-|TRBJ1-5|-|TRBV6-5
TGTGCCAGTAATCCCGTCCTGGGGAGCAATCAGCCCCAGCATTTT
CASNPVLGSNQPQHF
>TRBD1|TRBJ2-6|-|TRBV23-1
TGCGCCAGCAGTCTCCGAGCCGGGACAGGTCCCCCGAGGGGGGCCAACGTCCTGACTTTC
CASSLRAGTGPPRGANVLTF
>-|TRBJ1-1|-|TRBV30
TGTGCCTGGGGGGGTGGCACTGAAGCTTTCTTT
CAWGGGTEAFF
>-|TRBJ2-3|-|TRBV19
TGTGCCACGTCCCGGGTCGGGGAGGGCACAGATACGCAGTATTTT
CATSRVGEGTDTQYF
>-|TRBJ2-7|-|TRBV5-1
TGCGCCAGCAGCCCACTCAGCGGCCCCTACGAGCAGTACTTC
CASSPLSGPYEQYF
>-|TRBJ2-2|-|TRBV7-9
TGTGCCAGCAGCATACAGGGTTCCGGGGAGCTGTTTTTT
CASSIQGSGELFF
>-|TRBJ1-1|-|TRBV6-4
TGTGCCAGCAGCCCCAGCCCCGGGAACACTGAAGCTTTCTTT
CASSPSPGNTEAFF
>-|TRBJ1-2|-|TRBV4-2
TGTGCCAGCAGCCAAGGGGTGGGCTATGGCTACACCTTC
CASSQGVGYGYTF
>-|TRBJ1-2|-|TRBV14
TGTGCCAGCAGCCTCTTGACGGATTACAACTATGGCTACACCTTC
CASSLLTDYNYGYTF
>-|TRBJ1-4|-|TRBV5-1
TGCGCCAGCAGCCTGGACAGACCGAATGAAAAACTGTTTTTT
CASSLDRPNEKLFF
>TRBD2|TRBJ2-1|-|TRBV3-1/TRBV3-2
TGTGCCAGCAGCCAAGTAGCGGGAGGGCCGGCTGAGCAGTTCTTC
CASSQVAGGPAEQFF
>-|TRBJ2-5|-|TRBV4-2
TGTGCCAGCAGCAAGATGAGGGTGGGGGGCCAAGAGACCCAGTACTTC
CASSKMRVGGQETQYF
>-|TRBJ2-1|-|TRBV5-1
TGCGCCAGCAGTCCGGGTTCCTACAATGAGCAGTTCTTC
CASSPGSYNEQFF
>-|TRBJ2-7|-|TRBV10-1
TGCGCCAGCAGTGCCTCCAGGAGTGGCGAGCAGTACTTC
CASSASRSGEQYF